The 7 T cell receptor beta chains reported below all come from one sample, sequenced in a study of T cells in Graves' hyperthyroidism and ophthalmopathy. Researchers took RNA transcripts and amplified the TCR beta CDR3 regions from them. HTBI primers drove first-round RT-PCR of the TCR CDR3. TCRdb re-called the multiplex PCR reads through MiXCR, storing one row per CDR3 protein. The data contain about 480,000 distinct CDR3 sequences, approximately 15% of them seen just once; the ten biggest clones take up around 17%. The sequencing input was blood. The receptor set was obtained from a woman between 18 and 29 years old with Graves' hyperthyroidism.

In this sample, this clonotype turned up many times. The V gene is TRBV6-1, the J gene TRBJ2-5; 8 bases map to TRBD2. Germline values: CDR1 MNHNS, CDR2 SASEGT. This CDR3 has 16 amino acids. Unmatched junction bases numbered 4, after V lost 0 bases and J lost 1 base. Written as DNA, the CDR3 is TGTGCCAGCAGTGAAGCGCGACTAGCGCTCCAAGAGACCCAGTACTTC. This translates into CASSEARLALQETQYF.

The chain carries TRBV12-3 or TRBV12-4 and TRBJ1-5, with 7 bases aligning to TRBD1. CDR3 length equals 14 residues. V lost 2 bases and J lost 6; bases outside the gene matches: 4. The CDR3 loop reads CASSLLSGGQPQHF. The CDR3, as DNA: TGTGCCAGCAGTTTATTGTCAGGGGGTCAGCCCCAGCATTTT.

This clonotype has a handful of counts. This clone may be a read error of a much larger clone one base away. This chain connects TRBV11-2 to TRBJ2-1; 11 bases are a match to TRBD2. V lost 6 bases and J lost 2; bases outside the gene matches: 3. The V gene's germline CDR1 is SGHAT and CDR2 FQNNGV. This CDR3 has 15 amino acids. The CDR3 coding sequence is TGTGCCAGCAGACAACTAGCGGGGGCCTACAATGAGCAGTTCTTC. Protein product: CASRQLAGAYNEQFF.

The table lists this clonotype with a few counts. The CDR3 nucleotides read TGTGCCAGCAGGTCCGGGATCCGCCCCAGCGAGCAGTACTTC. Its translation is CASRSGIRPSEQYF. The chain links TRBV9 to TRBJ2-7; D possibly corresponds to TRBD2 (5 bases). The CDR3 has 14 residues. Trimming cost V 5 bases and J 6 bases, with 18 bases left between them. Germline CDR1 and CDR2: SGDLS and YYNGEE.

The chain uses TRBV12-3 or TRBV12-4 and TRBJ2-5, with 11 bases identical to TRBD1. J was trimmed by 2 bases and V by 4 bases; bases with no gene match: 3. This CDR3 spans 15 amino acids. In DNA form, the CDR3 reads TGTGCCAGCAGTTGGACAGGGGGCCGGCAAGAGACCCAGTACTTC. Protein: CASSWTGGRQETQYF.

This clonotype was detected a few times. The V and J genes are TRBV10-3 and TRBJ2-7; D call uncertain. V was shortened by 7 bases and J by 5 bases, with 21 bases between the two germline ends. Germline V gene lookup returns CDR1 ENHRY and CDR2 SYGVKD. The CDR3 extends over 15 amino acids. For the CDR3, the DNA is TGTGCCATCATTACCTGGGTCCTCGAAGGCCACGAGCAGTACTTC. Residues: CAIITWVLEGHEQYF.

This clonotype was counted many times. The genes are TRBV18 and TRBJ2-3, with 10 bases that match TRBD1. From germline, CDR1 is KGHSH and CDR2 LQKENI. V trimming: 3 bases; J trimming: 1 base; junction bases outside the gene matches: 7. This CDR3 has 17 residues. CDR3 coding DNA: TGTGCCAGCTCACCTCGCGCCGGGACAGGGGGCACAGATACGCAGTATTTT. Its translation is CASSPRAGTGGTDTQYF.